This TCR beta chain was obtained from a study of blood T cell repertoires in COVID-19. Study as a whole: Donors in the United States, Italy and Spain gave samples during acute or convalescent COVID-19. T cells, B-cell-depleted T cells, or PBMCs provided the cDNA or gDNA that served as material.

There are 11 residues in the CDR3. V shed 5 bases and J shed 1 base, with 3 bases lying between them. CDR1 MGHDK and CDR2 SYGVNS come from the germline V gene. This clone showed up just a few times. In the original workflow: Estimates of nucleated cell counts were drawn from the amplification of reference gene primers. Libraries were prepared by immunoSEQ multiplex PCR; TCRdb keeps only in-frame clonotypes and omits some of them. Clone size and the V and J calls come from that table; the DNA yielded D and trimming. The sample holds tens of thousands of clones, 70% to 90% seen once. The sequencing input was peripheral blood. The chain joins TRBV25-1 to TRBJ2-7; no firm D call. The clonotype comes from a human donor in a cohort sampled during active COVID-19. This chain's CDR3 is CASSQSYEQYF. The CDR3 DNA sequence: TGTGCCAGCAGTCAGTCCTACGAGCAGTACTTC.